This entry lists 14 T cell receptor beta chains sequenced from one sample in a study of regulatory T cells in long-lasting Graves disease. Specified time point: persistent/refractory GD, antithyroid drugs over 5 years with positive TRAb. PBMC RNA served as the TCR library source. In building TCR beta libraries, iRepertoire HTBI primers were used together with Arm-PCR of CDR3 regions. In TCRdb, the multiplex PCR reads were re-called with MiXCR into one record per CDR3 protein. The sample yields about 420,000 distinct CDR3 sequences, less than 25% seen once. Sequencing was performed on peripheral blood mononuclear cells (PBMCs), taken when the disease was refractory, from a patient treated with antithyroid drugs. The origin of the receptors is a female donor with Graves disease.

The chain combines TRBV20-1 with TRBJ1-1; TRBD1 is a possible D gene (6 bases). Germline V gene sequence: CDR1 DFQATT, CDR2 SNEGSKA (reference sequence). The CDR3 totals 14 residues. The V and J ends lost 4 bases and 4 bases respectively, with 16 bases between them. CDR3 sequence: CSAKGGTLSTEAFF. The CDR3 nucleotides are TGCAGTGCTAAGGGGGGGACCCTTAGCACTGAAGCTTTCTTT.

This chain joins TRBV20-1 and TRBJ2-7; D possibly uses TRBD1 or TRBD2 (5 bases each). Germline V lookup: CDR1 DFQATT, CDR2 SNEGSKA (reference sequence). The V and J ends lost 3 bases and 3 bases respectively, with 18 bases between them. The CDR3 runs to 15 residues. CDR3 sequence reads: CSASTDGTVIYEQYF. The DNA of the CDR3 is TGCAGTGCTAGCACCGATGGGACGGTGATCTACGAGCAGTACTTC.

This clonotype was picked up many times. V usage is TRBV7-8 and J usage is TRBJ1-6, with 9 bases matching TRBD1. In germline, CDR1 is SGHVS, CDR2 FQNEAQ. The CDR3 contains 22 residues. Germline trimming cut 5 bases from V and 2 bases from J; bases unmatched to any gene: 22. The CDR3 reads CASSPSRRDRATQRTYNSPLHF. The CDR3 region has the DNA TGTGCCAGCAGCCCGAGCCGTCGGGACAGGGCAACACAACGTACCTATAATTCACCCCTCCACTTT.

This sequence joins TRBV6-2 or TRBV6-3 and TRBJ2-4, with TRBD1 matching over 8 bases. In germline, CDR1 is MNHEY, CDR2 SVGEGT. V lost 7 bases and J lost 0; bases outside the gene matches: 14. This CDR3 is built from 18 residues. The CDR3 DNA reads TGTGCCAGCACCCCCCGGACAGGGTTTCAGCTAGCCAAAAACATTCAGTACTTC. As protein: CASTPRTGFQLAKNIQYF.

The V gene is TRBV12-3 or TRBV12-4, the J gene TRBJ2-3; the D gene is possibly TRBD1 (5 bases). Between the trimmed V and J ends, which lost 2 bases and 6 bases, there was a span of 15 bases. The CDR3 spans 15 residues. The chain's CDR3 is CASSLTPRGGDTQYF. The CDR3 DNA reads as TGTGCCAGCAGTTTAACACCTAGGGGTGGGGATACGCAGTATTTT.

The chain employs TRBV19 and TRBJ1-5; 7 positions match TRBD1. This CDR3 contains 17 residues. Trimming removed 3 bases from V and 5 bases from J; junction bases left unmatched: 13. Germline values: CDR1 LNHDA, CDR2 SQIVND (reference sequence). The CDR3 bases are TGTGCCAGTAGTATCGACAGGGAAAGCCTAAACCATCAGCCCCAGCATTTT. This gives the protein CASSIDRESLNHQPQHF.

This clonotype was detected many times. V and J are TRBV27 and TRBJ2-5; TRBD2 matches 9 bases. Germline lookup yields CDR1 MNHEY and CDR2 SMNVEV (reference sequence). V lost 5 bases and J lost 2; bases outside the gene matches: 9. The CDR3 covers 16 residues. The DNA of the CDR3 is TGTGCCAGCAGTCACGGGACTAGCAGAGTACAAGAGACCCAGTACTTC. It encodes CASSHGTSRVQETQYF.

The chain combines TRBV6-1 with TRBJ1-1; D is uncertain. The V end lost 7 bases, the J end lost 4 bases, and 19 bases lay between the germline ends. CDR1 is MNHNS and CDR2 is SASEGT in the germline V gene. CDR3 length: 15 amino acids. The CDR3 here is CASTTRLGVGTEAFF. As DNA, the CDR3 is TGTGCCAGCACCACACGGTTAGGTGTCGGCACTGAAGCTTTCTTT.

The sample holds many counts of this clonotype. The V and J genes are TRBV24-1 and TRBJ2-6; 7 bases line up with TRBD1. Germline CDR1 KGHDR, CDR2 SFDVKD. CDR3 length equals 16 residues. V was clipped by 4 bases and J by 2 bases; unmatched bases: 4. The CDR3 DNA is TGTGCCACCAGTGACCCTACAGGGGCTGGGGCCAACGTCCTGACTTTC. Translation: CATSDPTGAGANVLTF.

This chain links TRBV11-2 with TRBJ1-4; a possible D gene is TRBD1 (5 bases). Per the germline V gene, CDR1 is SGHAT and CDR2 is FQNNGV. This CDR3 spans 15 amino acids. V was pared by 4 bases and J by 11 bases, with 20 bases between. Here the CDR3 DNA reads TGTGCCAGCAGCTCACGACAGACCAGCCCAGCGAAACTGTTTTTT. Protein product: CASSSRQTSPAKLFF.

The chain employs TRBV9 and TRBJ2-2; no clear D gene. The CDR3 extends over 12 amino acids. Trimming left V 3 bases short and J 8 bases short, with 8 bases between. Germline V lookup: CDR1 SGDLS, CDR2 YYNGEE. CDR3 nucleotides: TGTGCCAGCAGCGGCGAGAAGGGGGAGCTGTTTTTT. Translated: CASSGEKGELFF.

This clonotype has just a few counts. CDR3 loop: CASSPVGQGSEKLFF. The CDR3 nucleotides are TGTGCCAGCAGCCCAGTGGGGCAGGGTTCTGAAAAACTGTTTTTT. The chain carries TRBV7-2 and TRBJ1-4; D is perhaps TRBD1 (5 bases). Germline CDR1 and CDR2: SGHTA and FQGNSA. V lost 5 bases and J 7 bases, leaving 17 bases between the germline ends. The CDR3 spans 15 residues.

This clonotype was recorded a few times. V usage is TRBV4-2 and J usage is TRBJ1-1; D gene uncertain. CDR3 length equals 14 residues. Germline CDR1 and CDR2: LGHNA and YNFKEQ. V was pared by 3 bases and J by 0 bases, with 8 bases between. CDR3 nucleotides: TGTGCCAGCAGCCATCGCGACTTGAACACTGAAGCTTTCTTT. Residues: CASSHRDLNTEAFF.

Only a few counts were recorded for this clonotype. The genes are TRBV29-1 and TRBJ2-7; the D is unclear. The V gene's germline CDR1 is SQVTM and CDR2 ANQGSEA. The length of the CDR3 is 11 residues. Trimming left V 2 bases short and J 6 bases short, with 8 bases between. The CDR3: CSVESGPEQYF. CDR3 in DNA: TGCAGCGTTGAATCCGGACCCGAGCAGTACTTC.